This T cell receptor beta chain was obtained from a study of technical replicates of blood from four donors. Sequencing used immunoSEQ multiplex PCR; TCRdb keeps in-frame clones, though not all of them. The sample has over 50,000 clones, more than 75% seen once. There are 13 residues in the CDR3. Deletions cut 3 bases from V and 0 bases from J, with 6 bases between. Germline V gene lookup returns CDR1 MNHEY and CDR2 SMNVEV (reference sequence). This chain links TRBV27 with TRBJ2-7, with no clear D. This receptor was taken from a human donor in good health. Some clones in this sample may be carry-over from other donors' samples. Sequences were obtained from PBMCs. The CDR3 sequence: CASSLHSSYEQYF. In DNA, the CDR3 is TGTGCCAGCAGTTTGCACAGCTCCTACGAGCAGTACTTC.